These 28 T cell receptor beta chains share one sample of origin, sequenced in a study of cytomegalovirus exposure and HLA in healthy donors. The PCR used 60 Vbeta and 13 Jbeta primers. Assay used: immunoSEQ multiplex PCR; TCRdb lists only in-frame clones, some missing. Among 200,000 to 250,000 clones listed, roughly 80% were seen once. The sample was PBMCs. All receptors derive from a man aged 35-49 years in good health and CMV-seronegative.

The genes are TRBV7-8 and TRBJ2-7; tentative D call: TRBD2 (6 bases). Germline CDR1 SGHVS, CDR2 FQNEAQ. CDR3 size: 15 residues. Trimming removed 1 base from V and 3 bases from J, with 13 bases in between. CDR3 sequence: CASSLGPGGIYEQYF. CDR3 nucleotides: TGTGCCAGCAGCTTAGGCCCTGGCGGGATCTACGAGCAGTACTTC.

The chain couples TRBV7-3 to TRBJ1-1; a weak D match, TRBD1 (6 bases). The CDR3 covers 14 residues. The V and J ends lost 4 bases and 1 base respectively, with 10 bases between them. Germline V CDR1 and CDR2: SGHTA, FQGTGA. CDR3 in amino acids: CASSSGHTNTEAFF. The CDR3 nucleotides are TGTGCCAGCAGCTCGGGACATACGAACACTGAAGCTTTCTTT.

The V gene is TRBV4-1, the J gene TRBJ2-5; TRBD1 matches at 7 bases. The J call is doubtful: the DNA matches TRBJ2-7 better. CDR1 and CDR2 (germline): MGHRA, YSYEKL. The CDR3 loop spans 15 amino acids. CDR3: CASSFGQVRPYEQYF. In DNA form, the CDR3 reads TGCGCCAGCAGCTTTGGACAGGTCCGTCCCTACGAGCAGTACTTC.

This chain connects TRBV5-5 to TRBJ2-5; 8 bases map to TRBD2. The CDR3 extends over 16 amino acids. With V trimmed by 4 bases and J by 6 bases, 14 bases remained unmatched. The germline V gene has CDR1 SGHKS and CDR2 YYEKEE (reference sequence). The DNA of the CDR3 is TGTGCCAGCAGCCTCAGCGGGGGCAGGAATTTGCAGACCCAGTACTTC. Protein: CASSLSGGRNLQTQYF.

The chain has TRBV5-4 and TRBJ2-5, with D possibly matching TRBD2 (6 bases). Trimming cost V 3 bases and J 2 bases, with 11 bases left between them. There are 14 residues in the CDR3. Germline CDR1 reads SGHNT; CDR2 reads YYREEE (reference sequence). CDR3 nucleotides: TGTGCCAGCAGCTCCCGGGACTTACAAGAGACCCAGTACTTC. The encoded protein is CASSSRDLQETQYF.

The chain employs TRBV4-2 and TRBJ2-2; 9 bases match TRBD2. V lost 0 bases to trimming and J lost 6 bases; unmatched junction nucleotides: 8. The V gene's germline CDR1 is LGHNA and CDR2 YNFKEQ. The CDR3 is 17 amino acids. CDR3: CASSQEPSSGVAGELFF. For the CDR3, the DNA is TGTGCCAGCAGCCAAGAGCCGTCTAGCGGGGTGGCCGGGGAGCTGTTTTTT.

The CDR3 loop reads CASNELVGEQFF. In DNA form, the CDR3 reads TGTGCCAGTAACGAACTAGTTGGTGAGCAGTTCTTC. The chain joins TRBV19 to TRBJ2-1; D may be TRBD2 (5 bases). The CDR3 sequence is 12 residues long. Per the germline V gene, CDR1 is LNHDA and CDR2 is SQIVND (reference sequence). The V and J ends lost 7 bases and 9 bases respectively, with 13 bases between them.

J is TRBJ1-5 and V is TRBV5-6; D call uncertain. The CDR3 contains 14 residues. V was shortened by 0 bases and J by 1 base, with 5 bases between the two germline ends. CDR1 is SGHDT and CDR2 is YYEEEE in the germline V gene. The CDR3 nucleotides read TGTGCCAGCAGCTTGGGCTACAGCAATCAGCCCCAGCATTTT. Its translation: CASSLGYSNQPQHF.

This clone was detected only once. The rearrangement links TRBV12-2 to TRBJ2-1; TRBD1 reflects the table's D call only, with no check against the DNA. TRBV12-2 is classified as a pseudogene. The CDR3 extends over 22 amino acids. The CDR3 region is CASRLATWDRGNPTPRYNEQFF. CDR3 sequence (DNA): TGTGCAAGTCGCTTAGCTACCTGGGACAGGGGAAATCCCACTCCTAGGTACAATGAGCAGTTCTTC.

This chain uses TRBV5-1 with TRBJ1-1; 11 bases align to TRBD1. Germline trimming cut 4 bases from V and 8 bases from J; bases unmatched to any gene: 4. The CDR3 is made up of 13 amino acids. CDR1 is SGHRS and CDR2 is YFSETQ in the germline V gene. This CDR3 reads CASSPRTGGEAFF. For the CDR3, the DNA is TGCGCCAGCAGCCCCCGGACAGGGGGCGAAGCTTTCTTT.

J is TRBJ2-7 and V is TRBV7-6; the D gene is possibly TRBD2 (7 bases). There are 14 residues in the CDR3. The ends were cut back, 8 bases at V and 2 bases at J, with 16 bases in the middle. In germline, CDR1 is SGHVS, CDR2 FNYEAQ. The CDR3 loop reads CASGGGQVAYEQYF. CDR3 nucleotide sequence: TGTGCCAGCGGGGGGGGACAAGTTGCCTACGAGCAGTACTTC.

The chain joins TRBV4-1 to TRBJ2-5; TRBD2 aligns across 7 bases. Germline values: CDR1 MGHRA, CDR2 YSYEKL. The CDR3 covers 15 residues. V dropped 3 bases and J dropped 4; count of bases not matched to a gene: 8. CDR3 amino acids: CASSHQPTSSETQYF. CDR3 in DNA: TGCGCCAGCAGCCACCAACCGACTAGCTCAGAGACCCAGTACTTC.

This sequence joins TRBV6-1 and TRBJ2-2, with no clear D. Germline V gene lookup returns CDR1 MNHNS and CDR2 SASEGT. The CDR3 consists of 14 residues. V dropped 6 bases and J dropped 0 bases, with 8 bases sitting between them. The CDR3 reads CASRTKSNTGELFF. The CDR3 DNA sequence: TGTGCCAGCAGGACAAAGTCGAACACCGGGGAGCTGTTTTTT.

The CDR3 coding sequence is TGCGCCAGCAGCCAAGATTTTTTGGAAGGGCTAGCGCAGATAAGCACAGATACGCAGTATTTT. It translates to CASSQDFLEGLAQISTDTQYF. The V gene is TRBV4-1, the J gene TRBJ2-3; possibly TRBD2 for D (6 bases). Germline CDR1 and CDR2: MGHRA and YSYEKL. Trimming took 0 bases from V and 0 from J, leaving 25 bases between them. CDR3 size: 21 residues.

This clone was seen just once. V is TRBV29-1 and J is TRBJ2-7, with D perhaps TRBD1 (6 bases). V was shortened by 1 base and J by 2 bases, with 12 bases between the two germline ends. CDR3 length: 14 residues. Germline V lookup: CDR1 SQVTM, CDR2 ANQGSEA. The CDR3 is CSVEGFDRPYEQYF. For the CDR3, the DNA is TGCAGCGTTGAAGGATTTGACAGGCCCTACGAGCAGTACTTC.

The CDR3 reads CASSVTSGGQETQYF. For the CDR3, the DNA is TGTGCCAGCAGCGTTACTAGCGGGGGCCAAGAGACCCAGTACTTC. The chain uses TRBV9 and TRBJ2-5, with 11 bases identical to TRBD2. With V trimmed by 2 bases and J by 1 base, 1 base remained unmatched. The germline V gene has CDR1 SGDLS and CDR2 YYNGEE. This CDR3 has 15 amino acids.

The CDR3 loop reads CASSEFSSNQPQHF. The CDR3 nucleotides read TGTGCCAGCAGTGAATTTAGTAGCAATCAGCCCCAGCATTTT. This sequence joins TRBV2 and TRBJ1-5; D remains ambiguous. The CDR3 length is 14 residues. Looked up from germline, CDR1 is SNHLY and CDR2 is FYNNEI. The V gene lost 2 bases and the J gene lost 0 bases, with 5 bases spanning the gap.

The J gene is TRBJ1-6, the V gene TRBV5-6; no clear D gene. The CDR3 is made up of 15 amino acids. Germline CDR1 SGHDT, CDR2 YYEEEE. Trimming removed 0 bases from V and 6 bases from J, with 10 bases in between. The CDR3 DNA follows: TGTGCCAGCAGCTTGGCAGGCAGCCGTAATTCACCCCTCCACTTT. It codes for CASSLAGSRNSPLHF.

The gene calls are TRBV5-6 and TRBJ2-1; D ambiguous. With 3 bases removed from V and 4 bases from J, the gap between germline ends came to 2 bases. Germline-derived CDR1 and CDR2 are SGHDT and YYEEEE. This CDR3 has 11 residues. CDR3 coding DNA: TGTGCCAGCAGCTCTTACAATGAGCAGTTCTTC. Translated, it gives CASSSYNEQFF.

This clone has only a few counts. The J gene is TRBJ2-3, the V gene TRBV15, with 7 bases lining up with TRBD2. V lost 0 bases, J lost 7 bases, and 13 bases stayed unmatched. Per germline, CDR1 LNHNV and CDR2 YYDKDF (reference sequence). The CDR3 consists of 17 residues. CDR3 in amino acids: CATSRDWEGGTSNTQYF. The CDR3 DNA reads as TGTGCCACCAGCAGAGATTGGGAGGGAGGGACTTCAAATACGCAGTATTTT. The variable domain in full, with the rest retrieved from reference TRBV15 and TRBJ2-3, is DAMVIQNPRYQVTQFGKPVTLSCSQTLNHNVMYWYQQKSSQAPKLLFHYYDKDFNNEADTPDNFQSRRPNTSFCFLDIRSPGLGDTAMYLCATSRDWEGGTSNTQYFGPGTRLTVL.

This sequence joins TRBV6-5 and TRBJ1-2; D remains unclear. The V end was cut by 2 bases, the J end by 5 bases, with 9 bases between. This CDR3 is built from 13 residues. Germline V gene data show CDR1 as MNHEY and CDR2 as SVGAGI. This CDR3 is CASSYRLEYGYTF. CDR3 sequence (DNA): TGTGCCAGCAGTTACCGGTTAGAGTATGGCTACACCTTC.

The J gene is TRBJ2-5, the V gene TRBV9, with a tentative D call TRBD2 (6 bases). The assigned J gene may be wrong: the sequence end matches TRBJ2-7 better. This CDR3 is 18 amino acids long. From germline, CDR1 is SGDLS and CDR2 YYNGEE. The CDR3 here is CASSVGPGRGGSSYEQYF. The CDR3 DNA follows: TGTGCCAGCAGCGTAGGACCAGGACGTGGAGGGAGCTCCTACGAGCAGTACTTC.

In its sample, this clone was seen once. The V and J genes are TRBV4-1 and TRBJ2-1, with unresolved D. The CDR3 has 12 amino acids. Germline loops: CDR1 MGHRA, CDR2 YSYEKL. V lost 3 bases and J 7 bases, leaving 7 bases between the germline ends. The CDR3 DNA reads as TGCGCCAGCAGCCATCCCGGGAATGAGCAGTTCTTC. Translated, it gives CASSHPGNEQFF.

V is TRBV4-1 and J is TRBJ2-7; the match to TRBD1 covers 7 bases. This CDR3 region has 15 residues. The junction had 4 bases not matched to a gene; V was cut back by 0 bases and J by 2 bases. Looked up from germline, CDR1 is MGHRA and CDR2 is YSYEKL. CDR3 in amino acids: CASSQELTGTYEQYF. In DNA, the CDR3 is TGCGCCAGCAGCCAAGAACTGACAGGGACCTACGAGCAGTACTTC.

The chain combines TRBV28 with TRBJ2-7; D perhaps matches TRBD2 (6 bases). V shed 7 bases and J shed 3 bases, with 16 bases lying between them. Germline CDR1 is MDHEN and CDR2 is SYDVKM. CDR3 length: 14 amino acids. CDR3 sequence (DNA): TGTGCCAGCACCTCTAGGGCGGGGTTCTACGAGCAGTACTTC. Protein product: CASTSRAGFYEQYF.

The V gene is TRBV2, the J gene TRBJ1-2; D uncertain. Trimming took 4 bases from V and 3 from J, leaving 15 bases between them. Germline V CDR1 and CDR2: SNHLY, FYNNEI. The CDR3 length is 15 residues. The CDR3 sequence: CASSGLTGKDYGYTF. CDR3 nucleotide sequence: TGTGCCAGCAGTGGGCTCACCGGGAAGGACTATGGCTACACCTTC.

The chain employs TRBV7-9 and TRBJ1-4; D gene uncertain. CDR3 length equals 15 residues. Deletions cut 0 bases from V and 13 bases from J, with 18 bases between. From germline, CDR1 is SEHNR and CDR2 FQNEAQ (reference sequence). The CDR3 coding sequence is TGTGCCAGCAGCTTAGCTGGCCGGGAAGCCTTGGGACTGTTTTTT. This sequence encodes CASSLAGREALGLFF.

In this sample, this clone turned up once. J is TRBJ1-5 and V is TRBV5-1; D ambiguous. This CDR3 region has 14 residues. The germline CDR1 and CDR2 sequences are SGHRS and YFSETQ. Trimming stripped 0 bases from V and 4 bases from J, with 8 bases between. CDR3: CASSLDGNNQPQHF. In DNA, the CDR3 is TGCGCCAGCAGCTTGGACGGGAATAATCAGCCCCAGCATTTT.